This TCR beta chain emerged from a study of CD8 T cells in ankylosing spondylitis. CDR3 size: 16 residues. Germline V gene sequence: CDR1 ENHRY, CDR2 SYGVKD. The ends lost 0 bases at V and 7 bases at J; junction bases unmatched: 4. This clonotype was found many times. One entry per CDR3 protein results from TCRdb running MiXCR on the 5' RACE reads. The sample records about 300,000 distinct CDR3 sequences, more than 9% being singletons. This chain uses TRBV10-3 with TRBJ2-2, with 11 bases lining up with TRBD2. The source of this sequence is a female donor with ankylosing spondylitis or in good health (not recorded which). The sample comprised blood, either unsorted or a sorted T cell fraction (not recorded which). CDR3: CAISESTSGTVGELFF. The CDR3 DNA sequence: TGTGCCATCAGTGAGTCGACTAGCGGGACGGTCGGGGAGCTGTTTTTT.